The 25 T cell receptor beta chains below all came from one sample that was sequenced in a study of cytomegalovirus exposure and HLA in healthy donors (dated by TCRdb to 2017 to 2019). Library preparation used the immunoSEQ multiplex PCR assay. A mixture of 60 forward primers for TCR Vbeta segments and 13 reverse primers for TCR Jbeta segments was used in the multiplex PCR. The table comes from immuneACCESS by way of TCRdb, which keeps in-frame sequences with V and J called. Part of the clones is missing from these tables; in studies checked, under half for an unresolved V gene and the rest for unknown reasons. Across this sample there are about 160,000 clones, with around 85% seen only once. 1% of the sample belongs to the ten largest clones. Sequencing was carried out using PBMCs. The receptors originated from a boy aged 2 to 10 in good health and CMV-seronegative.

V usage is TRBV10-2 and J usage is TRBJ1-2, with a possible D match to TRBD1 (6 bases). The CDR3 has 13 amino acids. The V end lost 5 bases, the J end lost 4 bases, and 11 bases lay between the germline ends. CDR1 is WSHSY, CDR2 SAAADI, per germline. Written as DNA, the CDR3 is TGCGCCAGCAGTTTCGGACAGCTCTATGGCTACACCTTC. It translates to CASSFGQLYGYTF.

The chain carries TRBV5-4 and TRBJ2-2; no clear D. Germline assignment: CDR1 SGHNT and CDR2 YYREEE (reference sequence). The CDR3 is 12 residues long. Trimming stripped 4 bases from V and 4 bases from J, with 5 bases between. The CDR3 spells CASSPGTGELFF. The CDR3 nucleotides read TGTGCCAGCAGCCCCGGCACCGGGGAGCTGTTTTTT. Drawing the rest from reference TRBV5-4 and TRBJ2-2, the complete variable domain is ETGVTQSPTHLIKTRGQQVTLRCSSQSGHNTVSWYQQALGQGPQFIFQYYREEENGRGNFPPRFSGLQFPNYSSELNVNALELDDSALYLCASSPGTGELFFGEGSRLTVL.

This chain uses TRBV19 with TRBJ2-1, with a possible D match to TRBD2 (5 bases). This CDR3 contains 19 residues. From germline, CDR1 is LNHDA and CDR2 SQIVND (reference sequence). The V end was cut by 2 bases, the J end by 0 bases, with 20 bases between. The CDR3 spells CASSITPSARGSSYNEQFF. CDR3 in DNA: TGTGCCAGTAGTATAACACCCAGTGCGAGAGGGAGCTCCTACAATGAGCAGTTCTTC.

The CDR3 bases are TGTGCCAGCAGCGTAGAGGTTGGGCTCAGCTCTGGAAACACCATATATTTT. Its protein is CASSVEVGLSSGNTIYF. The genes are TRBV9 and TRBJ1-3, with D unresolved. From germline, CDR1 is SGDLS and CDR2 YYNGEE. This CDR3 contains 17 residues. The V gene lost 0 bases and the J gene lost 0 bases, with 13 bases spanning the gap. The full variable domain, its missing parts supplied by reference TRBV9 and TRBJ1-3, is DSGVTQTPKHLITATGQRVTLRCSPRSGDLSVYWYQQSLDQGLQFLIQYYNGEERAKGNILERFSAQQFPDLHSELNLSSLELGDSALYFCASSVEVGLSSGNTIYFGEGSWLTVV.

The count of this clone is one. The chain joins TRBV2 to TRBJ2-5; no definite D call. Germline loops: CDR1 SNHLY, CDR2 FYNNEI. Trimming pared 4 bases from V and 1 base from J, leaving 7 bases between. CDR3 length: 13 amino acids. DNA for the CDR3: TGTGCCAGCAGTGTATCCGTCCAAGAGACCCAGTACTTC. Translating gives CASSVSVQETQYF.

The rearrangement uses TRBV23-1 and TRBJ1-5; tentatively, D is TRBD1 (5 bases). TRBV23-1 is an ORF, and what it does is uncertain. This CDR3 has 18 residues. Trimming cost V 4 bases and J 5 bases, with 24 bases left between them. The CDR3 nucleotides are TGCGCCAGCAGTCGTCCTTCCTCCGGGACTCCTTGCCATCAGCCCCAGCATTTT. Encoded protein: CASSRPSSGTPCHQPQHF.

This CDR3 is CASSLFGQRLSNQPQHF. The CDR3 DNA sequence: TGCGCCAGCAGCCTCTTTGGACAGAGACTTAGCAATCAGCCCCAGCATTTT. The rearrangement links TRBV4-1 to TRBJ1-5; TRBD1 might be the D (6 bases). The CDR3 sequence is 17 residues long. Looked up from germline, CDR1 is MGHRA and CDR2 is YSYEKL. Trimming cost V 4 bases and J 0 bases, with 16 bases left between them.

This rearrangement joins TRBV6-4 to TRBJ2-1, with 13 bases aligning to TRBD2. Unmatched junction bases numbered 5, after V lost 4 bases and J lost 8 bases. The CDR3 loop spans 15 amino acids. Per germline, CDR1 MRHNA and CDR2 SNTAGT. The CDR3: CASSGGTSGVDEQFF. CDR3 DNA sequence: TGTGCCAGCAGTGGCGGGACTAGCGGGGTGGATGAGCAGTTCTTC.

The chain has TRBV28 and TRBJ1-2; the match to TRBD1 covers 10 bases. The germline CDR1 and CDR2 sequences are MDHEN and SYDVKM. This CDR3 region has 18 residues. J lost 1 base, V lost 6 bases, and 14 bases had no gene match. In DNA, the CDR3 is TGTGCCAGCAGCCCACTCGCCCCGGGACAGGGGATTAACTATGGCTACACCTTC. Translating it yields CASSPLAPGQGINYGYTF.

The chain recombines TRBV4-1 with TRBJ1-2; D is uncertain. Germline CDR1 and CDR2: MGHRA and YSYEKL. With 0 bases removed from V and 0 bases from J, the gap between germline ends came to 8 bases. The CDR3 runs to 15 residues. CDR3: CASSQEATTNYGYTF. CDR3 in DNA: TGCGCCAGCAGCCAAGAAGCGACCACTAACTATGGCTACACCTTC.

This rearrangement joins TRBV2 to TRBJ1-6; 9 bases are a match to TRBD1. The CDR3 extends over 15 amino acids. CDR1 is SNHLY and CDR2 is FYNNEI in the germline V gene. V trimming: 2 bases; J trimming: 10 bases; junction bases outside the gene matches: 6. The CDR3 protein is CASSENRDRASPLHF. The CDR3 region has the DNA TGTGCCAGCAGTGAAAATCGGGACAGGGCCTCACCCCTCCACTTT.

V usage is TRBV27 and J usage is TRBJ1-3; D remains ambiguous. The DNA end favors TRBJ2-2, so the J call may be wrong. This CDR3 spans 16 amino acids. Germline V gene lookup returns CDR1 MNHEY and CDR2 SMNVEV (reference sequence). The CDR3 here is CASSFYKGPNTGELFF. CDR3 sequence (DNA): TGTGCCAGCAGTTTCTACAAGGGTCCGAACACCGGGGAGCTGTTTTTT.

This clone was recorded a few times. CDR3 region: CASSLGGTSKNIQYF. The CDR3 nucleotides are TGTGCCAGCAGCTTGGGTGGGACATCCAAAAACATTCAGTACTTC. The chain employs TRBV5-4 and TRBJ2-4, with D possibly matching TRBD1 (6 bases). The germline gives CDR1 SGHNT, CDR2 YYREEE (reference sequence). This CDR3 is 15 amino acids long. V was shortened by 0 bases and J by 2 bases, with 9 bases between the two germline ends.

CDR3 amino acids: CASTIVRDRGQRGYTF. The CDR3 DNA reads as TGTGCCAGTACCATCGTCCGGGACAGGGGGCAGCGAGGCTACACCTTC. The V gene is TRBV19, the J gene TRBJ1-2; 12 bases are a match to TRBD1. Per the germline V gene, CDR1 is LNHDA and CDR2 is SQIVND (reference sequence). J lost 8 bases, V lost 7 bases, and 14 bases had no gene match. The CDR3 has 16 amino acids.

The chain is built from TRBV5-4 and TRBJ2-7, with D possibly being TRBD1 (6 bases). V was cut by 2 bases and J by 3 bases, with 12 bases left in between. The CDR3 consists of 14 residues. CDR1 and CDR2 (germline): SGHNT, YYREEE (reference sequence). CDR3 protein: CASSFGTRGYEQYV. The CDR3 nucleotides are TGTGCCAGCAGCTTTGGAACCAGGGGCTACGAGCAGTACGTC.

The J gene is TRBJ2-1, the V gene TRBV28; D uncertain. Trimming removed 5 bases from V and 9 bases from J, with 8 bases in between. CDR1 is MDHEN, CDR2 SYDVKM, per germline. The length of the CDR3 is 11 residues. The CDR3 is CASSPHIEQFF. The CDR3 nucleotides read TGTGCCAGCAGTCCCCACATTGAGCAGTTCTTC.

The V call is TRBV6-1, the J call TRBJ2-2; no clear D gene. This CDR3 has 13 amino acids. Trimming pared 8 bases from V and 4 bases from J, leaving 11 bases between. Germline V gives CDR1 MNHNS, CDR2 SASEGT. The CDR3 nucleotides are TGTGCCAGCGCGGAGTTCGGCACCGGGGAGCTGTTTTTT. Encoded protein: CASAEFGTGELFF.

This chain links TRBV5-1 with TRBJ2-6; D might be TRBD1 (6 bases). Germline CDR1 and CDR2: SGHRS and YFSETQ. The length of the CDR3 is 17 residues. Trimming removed 1 base at V and 2 bases at J, with 13 bases between. In DNA form, the CDR3 reads TGCGCCAGCAGCTTGCGGACAGACCCTCCTGGGGCCAACGTCCTGACTTTC. Its protein is CASSLRTDPPGANVLTF.

The V call is TRBV19, the J call TRBJ2-1; 8 bases align to TRBD1. This CDR3 comprises 16 residues. Germline-derived CDR1 and CDR2 are LNHDA and SQIVND (reference sequence). Trimming at V came to 8 bases and at J to 7 bases, leaving 16 bases not matched to a gene. The CDR3 is CASSYLRGQGLNEQFF. For the CDR3, the DNA is TGTGCCAGTTCATACCTCAGGGGGCAGGGGTTGAATGAGCAGTTCTTC.

The chain carries TRBV2 and TRBJ2-1; TRBD1 might be the D (5 bases). CDR1 and CDR2 (germline): SNHLY, FYNNEI. V was shortened by 6 bases and J by 6 bases, with 15 bases between the two germline ends. The CDR3 extends over 14 amino acids. DNA of the CDR3: TGTGCCAGCAGATCAGTTCGGACAACCAATGAGCAGTTCTTC. It yields the protein CASRSVRTTNEQFF.

This clone was seen only once. The rearrangement uses TRBV9 and TRBJ2-1; TRBD2 matches 7 bases. Losses at the gene ends were 4 bases for V and 0 bases for J; bases not matched to a gene: 4. The CDR3 length is 15 residues. Looked up from germline, CDR1 is SGDLS and CDR2 is YYNGEE. The CDR3 coding sequence is TGTGCCAGCAGCCGTAGCGGGTTCTCCTACAATGAGCAGTTCTTC. This translates into CASSRSGFSYNEQFF.

CDR3 coding DNA: TGTGCCAGCAGTAGAACAGGGATCTATGGCTACACCTTC. This encodes CASSRTGIYGYTF. The V call is TRBV25-1, the J call TRBJ1-2; maybe TRBD1 (6 bases). V gave up 5 bases and J gave up 4 bases, with 11 bases separating them. The CDR3 extends over 13 amino acids. Germline assignment: CDR1 MGHDK and CDR2 SYGVNS.

This chain links TRBV14 with TRBJ1-3; no clear D. CDR3 size: 15 residues. V was trimmed by 4 bases and J by 3 bases, leaving 13 bases between them. CDR1 and CDR2 from the germline V gene are SGHDN and FVKESK. Here the CDR3 DNA reads TGTGCCAGCAGCCCGATAAGAGCTTTTGGAAACACCATATATTTT. This translates into CASSPIRAFGNTIYF.

The chain joins TRBV6-6 to TRBJ2-1; 7 bases agree with TRBD1. Germline CDR1 is MNHNY and CDR2 is SVGAGI (reference sequence). CDR3 length: 14 residues. This CDR3 reads CSTATGSSYNEQFF. For the CDR3, the DNA is TGTTCAACGGCGACAGGGTCATCCTACAATGAGCAGTTCTTC.

This clone appeared once. V and J are TRBV29-1 and TRBJ2-7, with 10 bases that match TRBD1. CDR3 length: 12 residues. Trimming took 6 bases from V and 4 from J; bases not matched to a gene: 3. Per germline, CDR1 SQVTM and CDR2 ANQGSEA. CDR3 DNA: TGCAGCGTGGGACAGGGGTGGTACGAGCAGTACTTC. Translating it yields CSVGQGWYEQYF.